The rows below give T cell receptor beta chains drawn from one sample of a study of OX40 agonist ivuxolimab in advanced cancers. Generated by immunoSEQ multiplex PCR, the TCRdb table keeps only in-frame clones and is missing some. The table shows approximately 94,000 clones, with less than 95% occurring only once. Specimen: CD4+ or CD8+ T cells sorted from blood, collected in a trial of the OX40 agonist ivuxolimab. Every receptor here comes from an adult with an advanced solid tumor such as melanoma, head and neck, liver or kidney cancer. CDR3s include the opening cysteine and the closing phenylalanine or tryptophan. The D gene is left open where the match is weak. Expanded clones are given a class, and other clones once, few, many or no size at all.

. | TRBJ2-1 | . | TRBV6-1 | CASSALGVKAGNEQFF | TGTGCCAGCAGTGCATTAGGCGTTAAAGCGGGCAATGAGCAGTTCTTC
TRBD2 | TRBJ2-7 | . | TRBV19 | CASRPRVVAGYEQYF | TGTGCCAGTCGGCCGCGGGTTGTAGCGGGATACGAGCAGTACTTC
. | TRBJ1-1 | . | TRBV5-1 | CASSEGQLGTEAFF | TGCGCCAGCAGCGAGGGACAATTGGGGACTGAAGCTTTCTTT
. | TRBJ1-4 | . | TRBV6-5 | CASSYSAEAGKLFF | TGTGCCAGCAGTTACTCGGCAGAAGCTGGCAAACTGTTTTTT
. | TRBJ2-3 | . | TRBV27 | CAAGRDDTQYF | TGTGCTGCGGGGCGCGATGATACGCAGTATTTT
. | TRBJ1-5 | . | TRBV6-1 | CASSGRPVGQPQHF | TGTGCCAGCAGTGGGAGACCCGTAGGTCAGCCCCAGCATTTT
TRBD1 | TRBJ1-2 | once | TRBV5-1 | CASSLDATGGLGDYGYTF | TGCGCCAGCAGCTTGGATGCGACAGGGGGCTTGGGTGACTATGGCTACACCTTC
TRBD2 | TRBJ2-1 | . | TRBV18 | CASSPLGSGGSRSSYNEQFF | TGTGCCAGCTCACCCTTGGGTAGCGGGGGTTCTAGAAGCTCCTACAATGAGCAGTTCTTC
. | TRBJ1-5 | . | TRBV6-1 | CASSVGLTSGGSNQPQHF | TGTGCCAGCAGTGTGGGACTTACGTCCGGAGGCAGCAATCAGCCCCAGCATTTT
. | TRBJ2-5 | . | TRBV28 | CAASWGQETQYF | TGTGCCGCCTCCTGGGGCCAAGAGACCCAGTACTTC
TRBD2 | TRBJ2-3 | . | TRBV29-1 | CSVGKRESTDTQYF | TGCAGCGTTGGTAAGCGGGAAAGCACAGATACGCAGTATTTT
TRBD1 | TRBJ2-7 | . | TRBV6-5 | CASSRQGSSYEQYF | TGTGCCAGCAGCCGACAGGGGTCCTCTTACGAGCAGTACTTC
. | TRBJ1-1 | . | TRBV7-9 | CAIGGVAEAFF | TGTGCCATCGGTGGGGTAGCTGAAGCTTTCTTT
. | TRBJ2-3 | . | TRBV19 | CASRPNLGRLATTF | TGTGCCAGTAGGCCAAACCTAGGACGGCTTGCCACCACTTTT
TRBD2 | TRBJ2-3 | . | TRBV11-1 | CASSQTAGEADTQYF | TGTGCCAGCAGTCAGACGGCGGGAGAGGCAGATACGCAGTATTTT
. | TRBJ2-7 | . | TRBV30 | CAWSVNNRPNYEQYF | TGTGCCTGGAGTGTGAATAACCGACCAAACTACGAGCAGTACTTC
. | TRBJ2-1 | . | TRBV11-3 | CASSFRASPYNEQFF | TGTGCCAGCAGCTTCAGGGCCAGCCCTTACAATGAGCAGTTCTTC
. | TRBJ2-3 | . | TRBV19 | CASSLLGGSTDTQYF | TGTGCCAGTAGTCTGCTAGGCGGGAGCACAGATACGCAGTATTTT
. | TRBJ2-5 | . | TRBV12-2 | CASRLAPKGQGETQYF | TGTGCAAGTCGCTTAGCGCCGAAGGGACAAGGGGAGACCCAGTACTTC